This T cell receptor beta chain was documented in a study of T cells after posttransplantation cyclophosphamide. Study-wide results and limits: Recipient CMV seropositivity and CMV reactivation strongly tracked TRB clonality. Skin or GI-infiltrating T cells shared few TRB sequences with blood.

Regarding this clone: Its antigen is currently unknown.

The table came from immunoSEQ multiplex PCR; TCRdb's copy has only in-frame clones and leaves some out. The repertoire has about 53,000 clones, around 84% of them found once; the top ten carry approximately 2.8%. This clonotype was obtained from a man aged 25-40 years with a blood cancer, CMV-positive, and with a related stem cell donor. Source material: PBMCs.

The DNA of the CDR3 is TGTGCCAGCAGCCCGTCGTATGGAGGTGAGCAGTTCTTC. Protein product: CASSPSYGGEQFF. The chain combines TRBV7-3 with TRBJ2-1, with a possible D match to TRBD2 (5 bases). This CDR3 is built from 13 residues. V dropped 5 bases and J dropped 9 bases, with 14 bases sitting between them. Germline values: CDR1 SGHTA, CDR2 FQGTGA.